This T cell receptor beta chain is from a study of shared clonotypes between healthy human individuals. Study context: Each donor's CD4 naive and CD4 memory cells filled three plates apiece, CD8 naive two, and CD8 memory one.

The genomic DNA of each subset was split evenly across several immunoSEQ plates. In the original analysis: ImmunoSEQ only sent back junction sequences with no quality scores, so filtering was done differently. This table comes from immunoSEQ multiplex PCR, and its TCRdb copy is limited to in-frame clones, with some not included. V and J calls and clone size are those listed in that table; D and trimming were worked out from the DNA. This sample carries over a million clones, about 76% of them seen once, and the ten largest clones take 1.4%. Germline CDR1 reads SGHDT; CDR2 reads YYEEEE. This CDR3 is built from 14 residues. Trimming removed 5 bases at V and 3 bases at J, with 14 bases between. Remarks on this clone: Antigen: not known.

Study-wide results and caveats: Estimated clonotype richness was generally higher in naive than memory subsets.

The V and J genes are TRBV5-6 and TRBJ2-5; no definite D call. Sequencing used memory CD4+ T cells sorted from blood. Subset meaning: CD45RA-negative fraction. This clonotype originated in a man in his late teens or twenties in good health. This chain's CDR3 is CASSKTGFEETQYF. The CDR3 region has the DNA TGTGCCAGCAGTAAGACTGGGTTCGAAGAGACCCAGTACTTC.